One and the same sample provided the 23 T cell receptor beta chains below, sequenced in a study of blood T cell repertoires in COVID-19. Measured with immunoSEQ multiplex PCR; TCRdb has only the in-frame clones, and not every one. The sample consists of about 180,000 clones, around 79% of them appearing once. The specimen sequenced was peripheral blood. Receptors originate from a woman aged 55-69 years with COVID-19, enrolled during active disease.

This clone was seen only a few times. V usage is TRBV4-1 and J usage is TRBJ1-4; 7 bases match TRBD1. The CDR3 sequence is 15 residues long. V dropped 0 bases and J dropped 10; count of bases not matched to a gene: 8. Germline V gene lookup returns CDR1 MGHRA and CDR2 YSYEKL. For the CDR3, the DNA is TGCGCCAGCAGCCAAGATCGACAGGGCCTAGGAAAACTGTTTTTT. Translation gives CASSQDRQGLGKLFF.

J is TRBJ1-1 and V is TRBV7-8; tentative D call: TRBD1 (6 bases). CDR1 and CDR2 from the germline V gene are SGHVS and FQNEAQ. The V end was cut by 5 bases, the J end by 0 bases, with 13 bases between. This CDR3 has 15 residues. CDR3 sequence: CASSPRQEMNTEAFF. The CDR3 DNA sequence: TGTGCCAGCAGCCCGAGACAGGAAATGAACACTGAAGCTTTCTTT.

This clone is a singleton in its sample. The CDR3 sequence is CASSETSGGTYEQYV. CDR3 nucleotides: TGTGCCAGCAGTGAGACTAGCGGGGGAACCTACGAGCAGTACGTC. The chain employs TRBV6-1 and TRBJ2-7; 12 positions match TRBD2. Germline CDR1 MNHNS, CDR2 SASEGT. The CDR3 extends over 15 amino acids. V was pared by 3 bases and J by 2 bases, with 2 bases of the junction left unmatched.

As concerns this clone: An end of the junction differs from the germline gene, which may be a read error. The rearrangement joins TRBV18 to TRBJ2-7; TRBD2 aligns across 8 bases. CDR3 length: 14 amino acids. CDR1 and CDR2 from the germline V gene are KGHSH and LQKENI. The CDR3 nucleotides are TGTGCCAGCTCGCCACTAGCGGACTCCTACGAGCAGTACTTC. Translating it yields CASSPLADSYEQYF.

Remarks on this clone: A much larger clone differs from this one at a single base, so this may be a read error. The CDR3 spells CASSLDRVYGYTF. CDR3 bases: TGTGCCAGCAGTTTAGACAGGGTCTATGGCTACACCTTC. The chain recombines TRBV28 with TRBJ1-2, with TRBD1 matching over 7 bases. Germline V gene data show CDR1 as MDHEN and CDR2 as SYDVKM. The CDR3 has 13 residues. After removal of 2 bases from V and 4 bases from J, the junction contained 1 base not matched to a gene.

J is TRBJ2-2 and V is TRBV24-1; TRBD1 aligns across 12 bases. V dropped 5 bases and J dropped 3; count of bases not matched to a gene: 12. The V gene's germline CDR1 is KGHDR and CDR2 SFDVKD. CDR3 length: 19 residues. CDR3: CATSAPSGTGGRYTGELFF. CDR3 nucleotide sequence: TGTGCCACCAGTGCACCTTCCGGGACAGGGGGCCGGTACACCGGGGAGCTGTTTTTT.

The chain is built from TRBV2 and TRBJ1-4, with 10 nucleotides matching TRBD1. Germline V gene data show CDR1 as SNHLY and CDR2 as FYNNEI. V lost 5 bases to trimming and J lost 8 bases; unmatched junction nucleotides: 8. CDR3 length equals 15 residues. CDR3 sequence (DNA): TGTGCCAGCAGTTCACGACAGGGGGCGAGCGAAAAACTGTTTTTT. Translating gives CASSSRQGASEKLFF.

The chain employs TRBV6-4 and TRBJ2-7, with D possibly being TRBD1 (6 bases). The V and J ends lost 4 bases and 0 bases respectively, with 16 bases between them. There are 16 residues in the CDR3. Germline V gives CDR1 MRHNA, CDR2 SNTAGT. CDR3 in amino acids: CASSATRDTTSYEQYV. For the CDR3, the DNA is TGTGCCAGCAGTGCGACCCGGGACACAACCTCCTACGAGCAGTACGTC.

V gene TRBV28 combines with J gene TRBJ2-7; 7 bases map to TRBD2. The CDR3 loop spans 15 amino acids. The germline V gene encodes CDR1 MDHEN and CDR2 SYDVKM. With 3 bases clipped from V and 4 bases from J, the junction kept 9 bases outside the gene matches. The CDR3 region is CASSLKIAGLYEQYF. CDR3 bases: TGTGCCAGCAGTTTGAAGATAGCGGGCCTTTACGAGCAGTACTTC.

The chain uses TRBV4-2 and TRBJ2-7; D is possibly TRBD1 (6 bases). This CDR3 comprises 14 residues. V lost 1 base and J lost 5, with 12 bases in between. The germline V gene has CDR1 LGHNA and CDR2 YNFKEQ. CDR3 region: CASSQVGAEHEQYF. The CDR3, as DNA: TGTGCCAGCAGCCAAGTGGGGGCTGAGCACGAGCAGTACTTC.

This chain connects TRBV21-1 to TRBJ2-5; TRBD2 reflects the table's D call only, with no check against the DNA. TRBV21-1 represents a pseudogene. The CDR3 runs 9 residues. This CDR3 reads CRGKETQYF. The CDR3 coding sequence is TGTCGCGGAAAAGAGACCCAGTACTTC.

V and J are TRBV2 and TRBJ1-2; D perhaps matches TRBD1 (6 bases). V lost 2 bases to trimming and J lost 4 bases, with 11 bases between them. CDR3 length: 14 amino acids. The germline V gene encodes CDR1 SNHLY and CDR2 FYNNEI. The CDR3 spells CASSELDSSYGYTF. CDR3 bases: TGTGCCAGCAGTGAATTGGACAGCTCCTATGGCTACACCTTC.

The rearrangement joins TRBV10-3 to TRBJ1-6, with a possible D match to TRBD1 (6 bases). This CDR3 has 14 amino acids. The V and J ends lost 0 bases and 10 bases respectively, with 10 bases between them. Germline values: CDR1 ENHRY, CDR2 SYGVKD. CDR3 protein: CAISESGGQSPLHF. CDR3 DNA sequence: TGTGCCATCAGTGAGTCAGGGGGTCAATCACCCCTCCACTTT.

Details on this clone: Other DNA sequences within the sample encode an identical CDR3. The chain combines TRBV5-4 with TRBJ1-1; the match to TRBD1 covers 8 bases. CDR1 is SGHNT, CDR2 YYREEE, per germline (reference sequence). V was clipped by 4 bases and J by 1 base; unmatched bases: 3. The CDR3 is 14 residues long. The CDR3 spells CASSLDRGNTEAFF. The CDR3 nucleotides are TGTGCCAGCAGCCTTGACAGGGGGAACACTGAAGCTTTCTTT.

In regard to this clone: Other DNA variants within this sample encode the same CDR3. The chain is built from TRBV7-3 and TRBJ1-1; D is unclear. CDR3 length: 13 amino acids. Trimming cost V 2 bases and J 1 base, with 5 bases left between them. The germline V gene has CDR1 SGHTA and CDR2 FQGTGA. This CDR3 is CASSLSGNTEAFF. The CDR3 nucleotides read TGTGCCAGCAGCTTATCGGGGAACACTGAAGCTTTCTTT.

V gene TRBV6-5 combines with J gene TRBJ1-2; TRBD1 matches 7 bases. The V gene end was trimmed by 6 bases and the J gene end by 7 bases; junction bases not matched to a gene: 5. The CDR3 is 12 residues long. Germline V lookup: CDR1 MNHEY, CDR2 SVGAGI. The CDR3 coding sequence is TGTGCCAGCAGCGGACAGGAGATTGGCTACACCTTC. It is translated as CASSGQEIGYTF.

V usage is TRBV7-2 and J usage is TRBJ2-5, with D possibly matching TRBD2 (5 bases). Trimming removed 1 base from V and 1 base from J, with 10 bases in between. The CDR3 covers 15 residues. Germline V gene data show CDR1 as SGHTA and CDR2 as FQGNSA. CDR3 sequence: CASSLVSAGQETQYF. In nucleotides, the CDR3 is TGTGCCAGCAGCTTAGTTTCTGCGGGCCAAGAGACCCAGTACTTC. The whole variable domain, remainder taken from reference TRBV7-2 and TRBJ2-5, is GAGVSQSPSNKVTEKGKDVELRCDPISGHTALYWYRQSLGQGLEFLIYFQGNSAPDKSGLPSDRFSAERTGGSVSTLTIQRTQQEDSAVYLCASSLVSAGQETQYFGPGTRLLVL.

This chain joins TRBV7-6 and TRBJ2-2; 9 positions agree with TRBD2. Losses at the gene ends were 6 bases for V and 5 bases for J; bases not matched to a gene: 7. The CDR3 sequence is 15 residues long. Germline CDR1 reads SGHVS; CDR2 reads FNYEAQ. CDR3 region: CASSWSSGVTGELFF. CDR3 DNA: TGTGCCAGCAGTTGGTCTAGCGGGGTTACCGGGGAGCTGTTTTTT.

The chain is built from TRBV10-2 and TRBJ1-1, with D possibly being TRBD1 (5 bases). Germline-derived CDR1 and CDR2 are WSHSY and SAAADI. CDR3 length: 13 amino acids. The V and J ends lost 6 bases and 7 bases respectively, with 15 bases between them. CDR3 nucleotide sequence: TGCGCCAGCAGAGACTGGGGCCCGGGTGAAGCTTTCTTT. This gives the protein CASRDWGPGEAFF.

The V and J genes are TRBV28 and TRBJ2-1; D is perhaps TRBD2 (6 bases). The germline V gene has CDR1 MDHEN and CDR2 SYDVKM. The CDR3 runs 19 residues. V dropped 3 bases and J dropped 6 bases, with 27 bases sitting between them. The CDR3 bases are TGTGCCAGCAGTTTCCGTCCTGGGGGGAGGTATCGAATTGGCAATGAGCAGTTCTTC. Translation gives CASSFRPGGRYRIGNEQFF.

The chain recombines TRBV7-2 with TRBJ1-6, with 7 nucleotides matching TRBD1. Germline V gene lookup returns CDR1 SGHTA and CDR2 FQGNSA. Trimming cost V 7 bases and J 11 bases; bases outside gene matches: 8. CDR3 length: 13 residues. CDR3 in DNA: TGTGCCAGCACCCAGGGGGTGGCGACACCCCTCCACTTT. Protein sequence: CASTQGVATPLHF.

The rearrangement joins TRBV5-1 to TRBJ2-7, with a possible D match to TRBD1 (6 bases). Trimming removed 4 bases from V and 4 bases from J, with 12 bases in between. CDR3 length: 13 amino acids. CDR1 and CDR2 (germline): SGHRS, YFSETQ. The chain's CDR3 is CASSTGQTYEQYF. DNA of the CDR3: TGCGCCAGCAGCACCGGACAGACTTACGAGCAGTACTTC.

The chain uses TRBV7-6 and TRBJ2-1; TRBD2 agrees at 7 bases. The J segment lost 5 bases and the V segment lost 5 bases, leaving 9 bases of the junction unmatched. Germline CDR1 reads SGHVS; CDR2 reads FNYEAQ. This CDR3 region has 15 residues. In DNA form, the CDR3 reads TGTGCCAGCAGCCTACCCGGGGGGTTAAACAATGAGCAGTTCTTC. Translated, it gives CASSLPGGLNNEQFF.